The subject of this entry is one T cell receptor beta chain. The data were taken from a study of blood T cell repertoires in COVID-19. This CDR3 spans 14 amino acids. V was shortened by 5 bases and J by 1 base, with 11 bases between the two germline ends. Germline V lookup: CDR1 MNHEY, CDR2 SVGAGI. Using immunoSEQ multiplex PCR, the repertoire was profiled, and TCRdb retains in-frame clones only, with some absent. The sample has more than 250,000 clones; 86% are singletons. Sequenced sample: PBMCs or T cells enriched from blood (not recorded which). The chain is built from TRBV6-5 and TRBJ1-1; the D is unclear. The sequence was obtained from a woman aged 18-29 years who had recovered from COVID-19. The CDR3 is CASSPNRQNTEAFF. The CDR3 DNA follows: TGTGCCAGCAGTCCAAACCGACAGAACACTGAAGCTTTCTTT.